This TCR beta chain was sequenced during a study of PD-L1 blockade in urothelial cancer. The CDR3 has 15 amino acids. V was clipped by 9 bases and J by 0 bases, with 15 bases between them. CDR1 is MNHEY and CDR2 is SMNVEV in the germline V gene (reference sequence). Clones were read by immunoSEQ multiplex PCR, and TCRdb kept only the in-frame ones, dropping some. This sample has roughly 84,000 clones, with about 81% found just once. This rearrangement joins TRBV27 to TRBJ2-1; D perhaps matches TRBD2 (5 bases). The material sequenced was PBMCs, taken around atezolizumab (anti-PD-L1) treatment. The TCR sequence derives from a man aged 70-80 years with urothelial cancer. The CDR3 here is CASPIGGCSYNEQFF. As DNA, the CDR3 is TGTGCCAGTCCGATAGGAGGCTGCTCCTACAATGAGCAGTTCTTC.